A selection of T cell receptor beta chains follows, all from one sample in a study of naive and memory T cell subsets. TCRdb ran MiXCR on the UMI-ligation and nested PCR reads and lists one entry per CDR3 protein. In the table there are tens of thousands of distinct CDR3 sequences, less than 20% of which are singletons. The sample comprised effector memory CD4+ T cells from blood. Receptor source: a human donor in good health. Both conserved end residues are part of each CDR3. Each record gives: J gene, D gene, V gene, clone size, CDR3 DNA, CDR3 protein. A D gene is named only where the DNA matches it firmly. Where a row states a size, it is once, few, many or the class of an expanded clone; other rows omit it.

TRBJ1-2,TRBD1,TRBV12-5,few,TGTGCTAGTGGTTGGCCCAGGGGGAGCTACACCTTC,CASGWPRGSYTF
TRBJ1-5,NA,TRBV5-1,medium-sized,TGCGCCAGCAGCTTGGAACCGGGACAAGGTCAGCCCCAGCATTTT,CASSLEPGQGQPQHF
TRBJ1-1,NA,TRBV28,few,TGTGCCAGCAGAGATCCTCGGACCCATGGGGAGAGGACTGAAGCTTTCTTT,CASRDPRTHGERTEAFF
TRBJ1-4,NA,TRBV5-1,NA,TGCGCCAGCAGCTTTGGAGGCAGGGGTGAAAAACTGTTTTTT,CASSFGGRGEKLFF
TRBJ1-5,NA,TRBV6-5,NA,TGTGCCAGCAGCCCTCGTGGAACTCGGCCCCAGCATTTT,CASSPRGTRPQHF
TRBJ1-5,NA,TRBV6-2/TRBV6-3,few,TGTGCCAGCAGTCAACAGATTTCAAATCAGCCCCAGCATTTT,CASSQQISNQPQHF
TRBJ2-7,TRBD2,TRBV20-1,NA,TGCAGTGCTAGGTCTTTCCTAGCGGGAGAGGCCTACGAGCAGTACTTC,CSARSFLAGEAYEQYF
TRBJ2-1,TRBD2,TRBV12-3/TRBV12-4,NA,TGTGCCAGCAGCAAAACTAGCGGGAGCGAGAATGAGCAGTTCTTC,CASSKTSGSENEQFF
TRBJ2-7,TRBD1,TRBV5-1,many,TGCGCCAGCAGCCCTTTGGGGGACAGGGGCTACGAGCAGTACTTC,CASSPLGDRGYEQYF
TRBJ1-5,NA,TRBV28,NA,TGTGCCAGCAGTTTAATGCGGGTGGATGGTAATCAGCCCCAGCATTTT,CASSLMRVDGNQPQHF
TRBJ1-2,NA,TRBV29-1,NA,TGCAGCGTTAACCCGGGGGCGCCCAACTATGGCTACACCTTC,CSVNPGAPNYGYTF
TRBJ2-7,TRBD1,TRBV10-3,few,TGTGCCATCAGTGAGACAGGGGGCCGCTCCTACGAGCAGTACTTC,CAISETGGRSYEQYF
TRBJ1-5,NA,TRBV28,medium-sized,TGTGCCAGCACCGTAGACAGGCCCAATCAGCCCCAGCATTTT,CASTVDRPNQPQHF
TRBJ2-1,TRBD2,TRBV30,few,TGTGCCTGGAGTGTACTGGGACTAGCGGGAGAGGTTGAGCAGTTCTTC,CAWSVLGLAGEVEQFF
TRBJ2-1,TRBD2,TRBV6-5,NA,TGTGCCAGCAGCCCAACGGGAGGGCCCTACAATGAGCAGTTCTTC,CASSPTGGPYNEQFF
TRBJ1-2,NA,TRBV5-1,few,TGCGCCAGCAGCTTGGTGGACAGTAAAGTCAACGGCTACACCTTC,CASSLVDSKVNGYTF
TRBJ2-7,NA,TRBV27,medium-sized,TGTGCCAGCAGTTTATGGGGTCGACTTTACGAGCAGTACTTC,CASSLWGRLYEQYF